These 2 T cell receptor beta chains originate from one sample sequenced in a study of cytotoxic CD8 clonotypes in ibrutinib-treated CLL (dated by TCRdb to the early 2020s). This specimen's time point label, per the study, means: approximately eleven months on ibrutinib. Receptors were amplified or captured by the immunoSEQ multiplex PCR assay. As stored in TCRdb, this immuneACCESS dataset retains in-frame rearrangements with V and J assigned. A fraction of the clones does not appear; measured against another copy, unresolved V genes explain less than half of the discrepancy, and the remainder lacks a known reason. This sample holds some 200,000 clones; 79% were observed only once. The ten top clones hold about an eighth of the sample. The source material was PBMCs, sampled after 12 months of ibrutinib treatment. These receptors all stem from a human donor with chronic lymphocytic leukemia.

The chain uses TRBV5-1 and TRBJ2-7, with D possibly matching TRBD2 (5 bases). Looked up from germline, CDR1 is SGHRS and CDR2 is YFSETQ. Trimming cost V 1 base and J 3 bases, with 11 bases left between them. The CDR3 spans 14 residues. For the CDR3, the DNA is TGCGCCAGCAGCTTGTCCCCCCGGGACTACGAGCAGTACTTC. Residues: CASSLSPRDYEQYF.

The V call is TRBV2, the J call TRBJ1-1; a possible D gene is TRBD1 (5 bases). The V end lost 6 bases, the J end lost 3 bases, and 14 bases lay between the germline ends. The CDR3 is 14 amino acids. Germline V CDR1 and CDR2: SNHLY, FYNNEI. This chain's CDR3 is CASRTGASHTEAFF. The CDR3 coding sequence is TGTGCCAGCAGGACCGGGGCCTCCCACACTGAAGCTTTCTTT.